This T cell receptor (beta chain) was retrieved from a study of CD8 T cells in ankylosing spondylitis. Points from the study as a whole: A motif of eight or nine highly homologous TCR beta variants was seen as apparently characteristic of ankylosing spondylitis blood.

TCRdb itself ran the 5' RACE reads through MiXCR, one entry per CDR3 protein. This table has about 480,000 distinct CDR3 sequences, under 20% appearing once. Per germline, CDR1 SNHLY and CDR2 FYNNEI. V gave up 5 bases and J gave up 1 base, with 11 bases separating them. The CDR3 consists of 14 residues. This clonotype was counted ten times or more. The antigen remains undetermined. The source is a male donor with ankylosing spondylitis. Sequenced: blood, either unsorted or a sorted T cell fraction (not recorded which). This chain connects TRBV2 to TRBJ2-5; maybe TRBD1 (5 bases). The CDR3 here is CASSYRNVQETQYF. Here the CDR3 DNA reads TGTGCCAGCAGTTACAGGAACGTCCAAGAGACCCAGTACTTC. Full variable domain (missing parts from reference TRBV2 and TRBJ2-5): EPEVTQTPSHQVTQMGQEVILRCVPISNHLYFYWYRQILGQKVEFLVSFYNNEISEKSEIFDDQFSVERPDGSNFTLKIRSTKLEDSAMYFCASSYRNVQETQYFGPGTRLLVL.